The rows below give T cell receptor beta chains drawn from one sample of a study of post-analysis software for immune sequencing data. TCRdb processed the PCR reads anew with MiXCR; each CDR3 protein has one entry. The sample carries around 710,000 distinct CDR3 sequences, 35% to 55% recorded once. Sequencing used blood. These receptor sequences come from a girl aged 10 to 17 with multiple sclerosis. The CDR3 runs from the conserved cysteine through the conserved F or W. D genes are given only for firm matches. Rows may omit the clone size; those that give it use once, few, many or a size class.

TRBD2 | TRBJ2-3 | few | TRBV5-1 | CASSSDGTSFGDTQYF | TGCGCCAGCAGCTCGGATGGGACTAGCTTCGGGGATACGCAGTATTTT
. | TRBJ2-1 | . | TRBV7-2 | CASTVAWLANNEQFF | TGTGCCAGCACGGTGGCGTGGCTAGCGAACAATGAGCAGTTCTTC
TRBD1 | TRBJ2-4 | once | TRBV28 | CASSVDREKNIQYF | TGTGCCAGCAGTGTGGACAGGGAAAAAAACATTCAGTACTTC
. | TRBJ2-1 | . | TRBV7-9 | CASSLIGLVEQFF | TGTGCCAGCAGCCTTATAGGACTGGTTGAGCAGTTCTTC
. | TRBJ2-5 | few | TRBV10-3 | CATRDNQETQYF | TGTGCCACCAGGGACAACCAAGAGACCCAGTACTTC
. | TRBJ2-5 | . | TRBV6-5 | CASSLRTEGETQYF | TGTGCCAGCAGTCTAAGGACAGAGGGAGAGACCCAGTACTTC
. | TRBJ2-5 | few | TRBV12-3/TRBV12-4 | CASSRRTAGGQETQYF | TGTGCCAGCAGCCGGAGGACAGCAGGAGGTCAAGAGACCCAGTACTTC
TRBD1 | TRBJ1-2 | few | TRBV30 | CAGGQPNYGYTF | TGTGCCGGGGGACAGCCTAACTATGGCTACACCTTC
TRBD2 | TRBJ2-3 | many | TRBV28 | CASSSVGLAGADTQYF | TGTGCCAGCAGTTCCGTGGGACTAGCGGGAGCAGATACGCAGTATTTT
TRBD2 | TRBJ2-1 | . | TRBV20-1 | CSASRTSGYNEQFF | TGCAGTGCTTCACGGACTAGCGGCTACAATGAGCAGTTCTTC
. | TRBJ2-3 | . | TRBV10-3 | CAISESGDTQYF | TGTGCCATCAGTGAGTCGGGGGATACGCAGTATTTT
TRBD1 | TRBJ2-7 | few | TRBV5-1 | CASSLITGGSGGIAYEQYF | TGCGCCAGCAGCTTGATCACAGGGGGGTCCGGCGGAATAGCCTACGAGCAGTACTTC
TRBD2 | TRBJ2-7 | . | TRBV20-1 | CSAAPRTSGGYEQYF | TGCAGTGCTGCTCCCCGGACTAGCGGAGGTTACGAGCAGTACTTC
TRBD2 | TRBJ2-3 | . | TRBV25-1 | CASSDGLAGVGRDTQYF | TGTGCCAGCAGTGACGGACTAGCGGGCGTCGGTCGGGATACGCAGTATTTT
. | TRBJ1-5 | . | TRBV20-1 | CSARSDVDNQPQHF | TGCAGTGCTAGATCGGACGTAGACAATCAGCCCCAGCATTTT
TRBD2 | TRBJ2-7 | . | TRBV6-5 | CATCRLAGDEQYF | TGTGCCACCTGTAGACTAGCGGGAGACGAGCAGTACTTC
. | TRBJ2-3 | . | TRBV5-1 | CASSSGLDSTDTQYF | TGCGCCAGCAGCTCCGGTCTTGATAGCACAGATACGCAGTATTTT
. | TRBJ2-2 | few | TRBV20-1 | CSARVRANTGELFF | TGCAGTGCTAGAGTCAGGGCGAACACCGGGGAGCTGTTTTTT
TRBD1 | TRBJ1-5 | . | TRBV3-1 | CASSPQGQGGQPQHF | TGTGCCAGCTCCCCCCAGGGACAGGGGGGTCAGCCCCAGCATTTT
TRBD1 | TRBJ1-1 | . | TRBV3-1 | CASSSRGQGETEAFF | TGTGCCAGCAGCTCTCGAGGACAGGGAGAAACTGAAGCTTTCTTT
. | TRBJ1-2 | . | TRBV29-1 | CSVVEGSPLSSYGYTF | TGCAGTGTTGTGGAGGGCAGCCCCCTATCCTCTTATGGCTACACCTTC
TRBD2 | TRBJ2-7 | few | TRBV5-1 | CASSLGSGGEQYF | TGTGCCAGCAGCCTTGGATCGGGGGGCGAGCAGTACTTC
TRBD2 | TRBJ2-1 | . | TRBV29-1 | CSVEAGASGTISYSEQFF | TGCAGCGTTGAAGCCGGGGCTAGCGGGACCATTTCTTACAGTGAGCAGTTCTTC
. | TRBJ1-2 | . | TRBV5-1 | CASLGAYGYTF | TGCGCCAGTTTAGGGGCCTATGGCTACACCTTC
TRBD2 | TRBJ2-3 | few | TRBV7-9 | CASSRQDGRVTDTQYF | TGTGCCAGCAGCCGCCAGGACGGGAGGGTCACAGATACGCAGTATTTT
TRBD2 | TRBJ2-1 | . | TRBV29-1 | CSVESPGLAAYNEQFF | TGCAGCGTTGAATCACCGGGACTAGCGGCCTACAATGAGCAGTTCTTC
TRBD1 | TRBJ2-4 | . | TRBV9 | CASSVADRGFRYF | TGTGCCAGCAGCGTAGCGGACAGGGGCTTCAGGTACTTC
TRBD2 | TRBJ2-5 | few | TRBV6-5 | CASSYGLAGDVEYF | TGTGCCAGCAGTTACGGGCTAGCGGGAGACGTAGAGTACTTC
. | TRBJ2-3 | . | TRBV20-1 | CSARQDTSTDTQYF | TGCAGTGCTAGGCAGGATACTAGCACAGATACGCAGTATTTT
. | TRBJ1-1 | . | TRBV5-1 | CASSPALGTSTEAFF | TGCGCCAGCAGCCCTGCGTTAGGGACGAGCACTGAAGCTTTCTTT
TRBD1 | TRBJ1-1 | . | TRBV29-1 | CSVAGTGGKGAEAFF | TGCAGCGTTGCCGGGACAGGGGGCAAGGGCGCTGAAGCTTTCTTT
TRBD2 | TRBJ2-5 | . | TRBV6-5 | CASTDAGGRGTQYF | TGTGCCAGCACCGACGCCGGGGGGAGGGGGACCCAGTACTTC
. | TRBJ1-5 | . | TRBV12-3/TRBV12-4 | CASSLRAVINQPQHF | TGTGCCAGCAGTTTACGGGCAGTTATCAATCAGCCCCAGCATTTT
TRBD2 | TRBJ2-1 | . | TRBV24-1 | CATSGGGRGLRTSGTEQFF | TGTGCCACCAGTGGGGGGGGCAGGGGGCTTAGGACTAGCGGGACCGAGCAGTTCTTC
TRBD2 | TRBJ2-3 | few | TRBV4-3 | CASSQDGGLAGVPDTQYF | TGCGCCAGCAGCCAAGATGGGGGACTAGCGGGAGTCCCAGATACGCAGTATTTT
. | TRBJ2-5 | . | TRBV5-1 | CASSLAVGEGETQYF | TGCGCCAGCAGCTTGGCCGTGGGAGAGGGGGAGACCCAGTACTTC
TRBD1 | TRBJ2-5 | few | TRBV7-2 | CASSQGTGEETQYF | TGTGCCAGCAGCCAAGGGACAGGGGAAGAGACCCAGTACTTC
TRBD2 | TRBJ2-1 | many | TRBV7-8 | CASSSIGLAGVNEQFF | TGTGCCAGCAGCTCAATCGGACTAGCGGGAGTCAATGAGCAGTTCTTC
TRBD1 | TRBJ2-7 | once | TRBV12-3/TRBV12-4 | CASSEDRLYEQYF | TGTGCCAGCAGTGAGGACAGGCTCTACGAGCAGTACTTC
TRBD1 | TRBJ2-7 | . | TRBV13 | CASSSRTGGNYEQYF | TGTGCCAGCAGCTCAAGGACAGGGGGCAACTACGAGCAGTACTTC
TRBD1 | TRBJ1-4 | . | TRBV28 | CASSEQGTVNEKLFF | TGTGCCAGCAGCGAACAGGGGACGGTTAATGAAAAACTGTTTTTT
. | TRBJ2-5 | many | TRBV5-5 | CASTRGGMETQYF | TGTGCCAGCACCCGCGGCGGGATGGAGACCCAGTACTTC